These T cell receptor beta chains were read from a single sample in a study of early T cells in non-severe SARS-CoV-2 infection. TCRdb processed the 5' RACE reads anew with MiXCR; each CDR3 protein has one entry. The sample holds around 70,000 distinct CDR3 sequences, approximately 12% seen once. Sample: whole blood. The source is an adult who was a healthcare worker with PCR-confirmed SARS-CoV-2 infection or an uninfected control (not recorded which). CDR3s include the opening cysteine and the closing phenylalanine or tryptophan. A D gene is named only where the DNA matches it firmly. For some rows the clone size is stated as once, few or many, or as a class when expanded; others skip it.

V gene	D gene	clone size	J gene	CDR3 DNA	CDR3 protein
TRBV4-1	.	many	TRBJ2-5	TGCGCCAGCAGCAAAGACGGACAAGAGACCCAGTACTTC	CASSKDGQETQYF
TRBV12-3/TRBV12-4	TRBD2	.	TRBJ2-7	TGTGCCAGCAGTGGGTGGACTGGCGGGAGTTACGAGCAGTACTTC	CASSGWTGGSYEQYF
TRBV27	.	few	TRBJ1-6	TGTGCCAGCAGTTCCCCGGCCAGGAGCTCCTATAATTCACCCCTCCACTTT	CASSSPARSSYNSPLHF
TRBV7-8	TRBD1	few	TRBJ1-2	TGTGCCAGCAGAGGGCCGGGCAGGGGGCCTGGCTACACCTTC	CASRGPGRGPGYTF
TRBV20-1	TRBD2	many	TRBJ2-3	TGCAGTGCGCCCGGGACTAGCGGGATAGATACGCAGTATTTT	CSAPGTSGIDTQYF
TRBV7-2	.	few	TRBJ1-2	TGTGCCAGCAGCTTATATCTTGCCTATGGCTACACCTTC	CASSLYLAYGYTF
TRBV4-1	.	.	TRBJ1-2	TGCGCCAGCAGCCAAGATGCCTATGGCTACACCTTC	CASSQDAYGYTF
TRBV29-1	TRBD1	many	TRBJ2-7	TGCAGCGTTGGGGGGACAGGGGACGAGCAGTACTTC	CSVGGTGDEQYF
TRBV5-1	TRBD2	.	TRBJ2-2	TGCGCCAGCAGTTTTAGCGGGAGCGGCACCGGGGAGCTGTTTTTT	CASSFSGSGTGELFF
TRBV3-1	.	many	TRBJ2-1	TGTGCCAGCAGCCACTGGGACCTGCAGTTCTTC	CASSHWDLQFF
TRBV28	.	.	TRBJ1-1	TGTGCCAGCACGAGGCGGAACACTGAAGCTTTCTTT	CASTRRNTEAFF
TRBV29-1	.	many	TRBJ1-1	TGCAGCGCTTCGGGGATGAAGGGGACGGGCGGAACTGAAGCTTTCTTT	CSASGMKGTGGTEAFF
TRBV9	.	few	TRBJ1-2	TGTGCCAGCAGCGCCCCACCTGCCTATGGCTACACCTTC	CASSAPPAYGYTF
TRBV9	.	many	TRBJ1-3	TGTGCCAGCAGCTACTTGGGGGGCGAAGGAAACACCATATATTTT	CASSYLGGEGNTIYF
TRBV7-3	.	many	TRBJ2-1	TGTGCCAGCAGCTTAGCCGTACCAAACGACAATGAGCAGTTCTTC	CASSLAVPNDNEQFF
TRBV2	TRBD2	many	TRBJ2-7	TGTGCCAGCACAGGAGCGGGAGACTACGAGCAGTACTTC	CASTGAGDYEQYF
TRBV2	TRBD1	many	TRBJ1-2	TGTGCCAGCAGTTTCGGGACAGCTAACTATGGCTACACCTTC	CASSFGTANYGYTF
TRBV7-9	TRBD1	.	TRBJ2-7	TGTGCCAGCAGCTTGGGACAGGGCGAATACGAGCAGTACTTC	CASSLGQGEYEQYF
TRBV11-2	TRBD1	many	TRBJ2-4	TGTGCCAGCAGAAACAGGGGGTACATTCAGTACTTC	CASRNRGYIQYF
TRBV29-1	TRBD2	many	TRBJ2-3	TGCAGCGTTGACGCGGGAGCTCCCCTTGCAGATACGCAGTATTTT	CSVDAGAPLADTQYF
TRBV13	.	many	TRBJ2-5	TGTGCCAGCAGCCCCAACCCAGGAGCCCAAGAGACCCAGTACTTC	CASSPNPGAQETQYF
TRBV7-9	TRBD1	medium-sized	TRBJ1-2	TGTGCCAGCAGCTTATGGACAGGGCGACATGGCTACACCTTC	CASSLWTGRHGYTF
TRBV5-1	TRBD1	.	TRBJ1-2	TGCGCCAGCAGCTTGGAGGGGGCGACAGCTAACTATGGCTACACCTTC	CASSLEGATANYGYTF
TRBV12-2	.	many	TRBJ2-5	TGTGCAAGTCGCTTAGCCCTAGCGGGGGGGGAGTACCAAGAGACCCAGTACTTC	CASRLALAGGEYQETQYF
TRBV12-3/TRBV12-4	.	.	TRBJ2-2	TGTGCCAGCAGACATTTGCGACTGAACACCGGGGAGCTGTTTTTT	CASRHLRLNTGELFF
TRBV6-2/TRBV6-3	.	many	TRBJ2-1	TGTGCCAGCAGTTACAGTTTAGGGGTTAGCAGAAACTCCTACAATGAGCAGTTCTTC	CASSYSLGVSRNSYNEQFF
TRBV20-1	TRBD1	few	TRBJ2-1	TGCAGTGCGGGGACAGAACGGATCAATGAGCAGTTCTTC	CSAGTERINEQFF
TRBV20-1	.	few	TRBJ1-2	TGCAGTGCTACAGGGAGCTCTAACTATGGCTACACCTTC	CSATGSSNYGYTF
TRBV5-1	.	few	TRBJ2-2	TGCGCCAGCAGCACCCTGGGGGCGGGCACCGGGGAGCTGTTTTTT	CASSTLGAGTGELFF
TRBV30	.	many	TRBJ2-7	TGTGCCTGGAGTAACAGGGCTGACGAGCAGTACTTC	CAWSNRADEQYF